This TCR beta chain was obtained from a study of T cell responses to AZD1222 COVID-19 vaccine. Points from the study as a whole: The study found vaccine-associated CD4 TCRs spanning spike, dominant at 160-218 and 743-854. Baseline seropositives among AZD1222 recipients totaled only six or seven. When two AZD1222 doses had been given, Spike-specific TCR breadth and depth rose.

Using immunoSEQ multiplex PCR, the repertoire was profiled, and TCRdb retains in-frame clones only, with some absent. The sample includes around 100,000 clones, nearly 90% of them seen just once. Germline loops: CDR1 LGHNA, CDR2 YSLEER. Trimming left V 4 bases short and J 2 bases short, with 12 bases between. The CDR3 covers 15 residues. Remarks on this clone: The antigen is undetermined.

This receptor was obtained from an adult in good health. The specimen comprised peripheral blood, sampled on day 0 of AZD1222 vaccination. The chain joins TRBV4-3 to TRBJ1-3, with a weak D call TRBD1 (5 bases). CDR3 in DNA: TGCGCCAGCAGCCGTGCCGCGGGACCTGGAAACACCATATATTTT. As protein: CASSRAAGPGNTIYF.